This TCR beta chain is from a study of a mutant IDH1 vaccine in newly diagnosed glioma. Time point denoted: week 35, safety follow-up. Every vaccine dose comprised 300 ug of mutant IDH1 20-mer peptide plus topical imiquimod. This clone appeared a single time. Its cognate antigen is unknown. The repertoire was sequenced with immunoSEQ multiplex PCR; TCRdb's copy has only in-frame clones and lacks some. In the table there are about 55,000 clones, roughly 80% of which are singletons. V lost 3 bases and J lost 8; bases outside the gene matches: 9. This CDR3 has 16 residues. Germline loops: CDR1 LNHDA, CDR2 SQIVND (reference sequence).

The V call is TRBV19, the J call TRBJ2-1; 11 bases line up with TRBD2. The specimen was PBMCs, collected from a glioma patient whose treatment included an IDH1 peptide vaccine. The origin of this receptor is a woman aged 18-35 years with glioma. The CDR3 loop reads CASSMGSGRAVYEQFF. In DNA form, the CDR3 reads TGTGCCAGTAGTATGGGTAGCGGGAGGGCCGTCTATGAGCAGTTCTTC.